This note documents a single T cell receptor beta chain sequence. The data stem from a study of blood T cell repertoires in COVID-19. This CDR3 has 15 amino acids. The germline gives CDR1 SGHVS, CDR2 FQNEAQ. The ends lost 6 bases at V and 5 bases at J; junction bases unmatched: 8. Clinical history reported by participants formed the basis on which cohorts were assigned. Before being deemed recovered, Cohort 3 donors had two negative PCRs, clearance, or symptom resolution. Using immunoSEQ multiplex PCR, the repertoire was profiled, and TCRdb retains in-frame clones only, with some absent. The sample holds more than 400,000 clones; roughly 90% are singletons and the top ten take about 0.7%.

The sequenced material came from PBMCs or T cells enriched from blood (not recorded which). This receptor was identified in a woman aged 18-29 years who had recovered from COVID-19. The rearrangement uses TRBV7-8 and TRBJ2-3; 10 bases agree with TRBD1. As DNA, the CDR3 is TGTGCCAGCAGAATGACAGGGGGCTACGGAGATACGCAGTATTTT. This codes for CASRMTGGYGDTQYF.